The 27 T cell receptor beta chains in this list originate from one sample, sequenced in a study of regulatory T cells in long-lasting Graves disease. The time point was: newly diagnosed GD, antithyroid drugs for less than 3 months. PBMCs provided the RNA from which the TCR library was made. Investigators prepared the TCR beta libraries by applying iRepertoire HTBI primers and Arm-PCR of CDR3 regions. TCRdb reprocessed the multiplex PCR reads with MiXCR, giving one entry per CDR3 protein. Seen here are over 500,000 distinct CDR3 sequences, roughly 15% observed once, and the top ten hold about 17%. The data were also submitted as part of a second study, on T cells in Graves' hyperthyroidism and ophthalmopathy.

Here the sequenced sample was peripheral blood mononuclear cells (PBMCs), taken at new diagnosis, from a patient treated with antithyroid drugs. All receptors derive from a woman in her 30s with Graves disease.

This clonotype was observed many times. The CDR3 protein is CSAHDTGELFF. The DNA of the CDR3 is TGCAGTGCTCATGACACCGGGGAGCTGTTTTTT. The chain links TRBV20-1 to TRBJ2-2; D call uncertain. CDR1 and CDR2 from the germline V gene are DFQATT and SNEGSKA (reference sequence). The CDR3 runs to 11 residues. The V gene lost 5 bases and the J gene lost 3 bases, with 4 bases spanning the gap.

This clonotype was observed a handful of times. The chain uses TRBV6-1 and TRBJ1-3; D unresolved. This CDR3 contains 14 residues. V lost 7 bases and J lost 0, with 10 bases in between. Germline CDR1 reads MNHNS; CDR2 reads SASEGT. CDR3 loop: CASIVVSSGNTIYF. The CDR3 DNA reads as TGTGCCAGCATAGTGGTGAGCTCTGGAAACACCATATATTTT.

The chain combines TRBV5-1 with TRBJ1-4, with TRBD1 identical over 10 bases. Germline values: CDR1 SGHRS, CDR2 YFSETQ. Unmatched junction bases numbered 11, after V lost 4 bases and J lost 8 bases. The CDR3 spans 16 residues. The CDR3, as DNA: TGCGCCAGCAGCCCCGGGACAGGGGTCTCAGGAGAAAAACTGTTTTTT. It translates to CASSPGTGVSGEKLFF.

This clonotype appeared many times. The CDR3 protein is CASSSQGKGVYNEQFF. DNA of the CDR3: TGCGCCAGCAGCTCTCAGGGGAAAGGGGTTTACAATGAGCAGTTCTTC. The genes are TRBV5-1 and TRBJ2-1; possible D gene TRBD1, 6 bases. V gave up 3 bases and J gave up 4 bases, with 17 bases separating them. Germline assignment: CDR1 SGHRS and CDR2 YFSETQ. The CDR3 runs 16 residues.

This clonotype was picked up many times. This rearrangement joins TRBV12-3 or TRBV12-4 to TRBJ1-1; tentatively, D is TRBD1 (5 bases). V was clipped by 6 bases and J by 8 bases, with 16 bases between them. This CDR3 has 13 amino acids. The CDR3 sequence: CASSFGTPSEAFF. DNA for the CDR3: TGTGCCAGCAGCTTCGGGACTCCCTCGGAAGCTTTCTTT.

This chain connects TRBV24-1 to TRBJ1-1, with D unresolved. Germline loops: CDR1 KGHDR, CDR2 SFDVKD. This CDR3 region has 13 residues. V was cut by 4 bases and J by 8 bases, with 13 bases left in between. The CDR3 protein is CATSDYTGREAFF. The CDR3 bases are TGTGCCACCAGTGACTATACCGGTCGGGAAGCTTTCTTT.

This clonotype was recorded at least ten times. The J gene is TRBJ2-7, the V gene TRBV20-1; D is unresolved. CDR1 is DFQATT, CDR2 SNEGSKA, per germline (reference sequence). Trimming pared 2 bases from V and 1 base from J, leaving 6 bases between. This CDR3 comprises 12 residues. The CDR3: CSARPASYEQYF. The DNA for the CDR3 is TGCAGTGCTAGACCGGCTTCCTACGAGCAGTACTTC.

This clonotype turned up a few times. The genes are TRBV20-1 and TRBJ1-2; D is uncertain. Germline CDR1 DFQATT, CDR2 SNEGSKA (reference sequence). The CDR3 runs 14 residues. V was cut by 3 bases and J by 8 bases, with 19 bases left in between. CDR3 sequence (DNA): TGCAGTGCTAGTGAACGAGGGATCCGGGAGGGCTACACCTTC. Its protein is CSASERGIREGYTF.

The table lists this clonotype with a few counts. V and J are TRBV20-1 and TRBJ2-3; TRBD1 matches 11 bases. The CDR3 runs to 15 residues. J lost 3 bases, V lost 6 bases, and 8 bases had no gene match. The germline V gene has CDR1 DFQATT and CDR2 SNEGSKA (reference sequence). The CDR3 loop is CSAALDRGRTDTQYF. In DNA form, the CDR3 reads TGCAGTGCCGCCCTGGACAGGGGGCGGACAGATACGCAGTATTTT.

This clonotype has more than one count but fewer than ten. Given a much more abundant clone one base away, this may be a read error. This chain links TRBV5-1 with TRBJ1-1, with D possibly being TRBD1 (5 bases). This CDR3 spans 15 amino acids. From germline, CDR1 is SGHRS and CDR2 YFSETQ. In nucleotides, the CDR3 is TGCGCCAGCAGCCCGGCGGAGTGGGGGAACACTGGAGCTTTCTTT. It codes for CASSPAEWGNTGAFF.

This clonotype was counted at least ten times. For the CDR3, the DNA is TGTGCCAGCAGTGTAGCGGGAGGGCTCAATGAGCAGTTCTTC. Translated, it gives CASSVAGGLNEQFF. This chain uses TRBV7-3 with TRBJ2-1; 11 bases fit TRBD2. The length of the CDR3 is 14 residues. The V gene end was trimmed by 6 bases and the J gene end by 6 bases; junction bases not matched to a gene: 4. The germline V gene encodes CDR1 SGHTA and CDR2 FQGTGA. Filled out from reference TRBV7-3 and TRBJ2-1, the complete variable domain reads GAGVSQTPSNKVTEKGKYVELRCDPISGHTALYWYRQSLGQGPEFLIYFQGTGAADDSGLPNDRFFAVRPEGSVSTLKIQRTERGDSAVYLCASSVAGGLNEQFFGPGTRLTVL.

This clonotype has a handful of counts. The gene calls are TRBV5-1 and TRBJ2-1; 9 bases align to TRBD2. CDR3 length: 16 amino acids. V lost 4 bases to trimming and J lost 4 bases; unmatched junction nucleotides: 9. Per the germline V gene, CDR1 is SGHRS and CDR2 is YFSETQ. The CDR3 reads CASSPLASGVYNEQFF. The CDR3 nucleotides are TGCGCCAGCAGCCCCCTGGCTAGCGGGGTTTACAATGAGCAGTTCTTC.

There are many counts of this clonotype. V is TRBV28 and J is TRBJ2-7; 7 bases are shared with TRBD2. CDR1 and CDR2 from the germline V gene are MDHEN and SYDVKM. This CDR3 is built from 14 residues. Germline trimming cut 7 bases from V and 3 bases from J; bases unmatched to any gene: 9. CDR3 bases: TGTGCCAGCACTCACCGGGAGGCGGTCTACGAGCAGTACTTC. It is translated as CASTHREAVYEQYF. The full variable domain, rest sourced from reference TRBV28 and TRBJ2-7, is DVKVTQSSRYLVKRTGEKVFLECVQDMDHENMFWYRQDPGLGLRLIYFSYDVKMKEKGDIPEGYSVSREKKERFSLILESASTNQTSMYLCASTHREAVYEQYFGPGTRLTVT.

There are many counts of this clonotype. The CDR3 coding sequence is TGTGCCAGCAGGCCGGCAGGGGGTACCTTCGACTACACCTTC. Protein: CASRPAGGTFDYTF. The V gene is TRBV28, the J gene TRBJ1-2; 7 nucleotides agree with TRBD1. After removal of 6 bases from V and 10 bases from J, the junction contained 14 bases not matched to a gene. The V gene's germline CDR1 is MDHEN and CDR2 SYDVKM. This CDR3 comprises 14 residues.

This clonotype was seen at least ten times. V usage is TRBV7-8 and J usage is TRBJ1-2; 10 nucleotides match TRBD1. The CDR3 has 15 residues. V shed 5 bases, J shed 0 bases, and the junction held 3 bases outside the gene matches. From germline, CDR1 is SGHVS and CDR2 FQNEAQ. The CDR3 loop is CASSLGTGANYGYTF. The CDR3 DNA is TGTGCCAGCAGCCTAGGGACAGGGGCTAACTATGGCTACACCTTC.

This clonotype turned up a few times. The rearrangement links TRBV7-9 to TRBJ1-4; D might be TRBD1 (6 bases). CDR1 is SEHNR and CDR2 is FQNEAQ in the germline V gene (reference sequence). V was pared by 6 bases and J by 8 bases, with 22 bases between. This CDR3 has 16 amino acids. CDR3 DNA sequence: TGTGCCAGCAGGAACCTCGGACAGCTGCTAGGGGAAAAACTGTTTTTT. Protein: CASRNLGQLLGEKLFF.

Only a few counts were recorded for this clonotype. The DNA of the CDR3 is TGTGCCAGCTCATCACGAATTGCCAGAGCGAACACCGGGGAGCTGTTTTTT. Protein product: CASSSRIARANTGELFF. The chain links TRBV18 to TRBJ2-2; no firm D call. This CDR3 is built from 17 residues. Per germline, CDR1 KGHSH and CDR2 LQKENI. The V end was cut by 5 bases, the J end by 0 bases, with 16 bases between.

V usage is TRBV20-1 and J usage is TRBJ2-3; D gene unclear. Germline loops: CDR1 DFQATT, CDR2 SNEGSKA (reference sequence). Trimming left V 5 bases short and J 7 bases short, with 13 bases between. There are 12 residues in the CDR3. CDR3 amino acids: CSAEVQLYTQYF. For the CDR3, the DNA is TGCAGTGCTGAGGTCCAGTTATATACGCAGTATTTT.

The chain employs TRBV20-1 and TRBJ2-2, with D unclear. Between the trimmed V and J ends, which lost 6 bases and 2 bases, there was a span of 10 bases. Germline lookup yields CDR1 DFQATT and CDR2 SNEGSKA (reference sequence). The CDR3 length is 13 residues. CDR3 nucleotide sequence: TGCAGTGCGCCCCAACTCAACACCGGGGAGCTGTTTTTT. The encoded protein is CSAPQLNTGELFF.

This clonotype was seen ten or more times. DNA of the CDR3: TGTGCCAGCAGCCCACGCTTGGGAGGCTACGAGCAGTACTTC. This translates into CASSPRLGGYEQYF. The chain carries TRBV3-1 and TRBJ2-7, with D tentatively TRBD2 (6 bases). The V end was cut by 4 bases, the J end by 3 bases, with 13 bases between. This CDR3 region has 14 residues. Germline V gene sequence: CDR1 LGHDT, CDR2 YNNKEL (reference sequence).

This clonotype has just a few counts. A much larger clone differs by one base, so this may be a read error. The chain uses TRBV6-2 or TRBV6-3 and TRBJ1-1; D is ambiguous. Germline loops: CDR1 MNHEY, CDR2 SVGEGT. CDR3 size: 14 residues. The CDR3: CASSEEAATLKASF. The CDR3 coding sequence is TGTGCCAGCAGTGAAGAGGCAGCCACTTTGAAAGCTTCCTTT.

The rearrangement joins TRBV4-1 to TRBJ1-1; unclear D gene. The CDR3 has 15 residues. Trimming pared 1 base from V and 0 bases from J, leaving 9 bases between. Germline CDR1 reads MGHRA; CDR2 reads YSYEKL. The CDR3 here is CASSQVTLMNTEAFF. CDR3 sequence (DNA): TGCGCCAGCAGCCAAGTTACTTTAATGAACACTGAAGCTTTCTTT.

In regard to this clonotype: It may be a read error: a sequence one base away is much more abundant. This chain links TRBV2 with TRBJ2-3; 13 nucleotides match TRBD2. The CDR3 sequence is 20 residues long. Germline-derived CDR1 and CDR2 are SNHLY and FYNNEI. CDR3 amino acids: CASRPGLAGVRGRGTDMQYF. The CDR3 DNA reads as TGTGCCAGCCGACCAGGACTAGCGGGAGTAAGGGGTCGGGGCACAGATATGCAGTATTTT.

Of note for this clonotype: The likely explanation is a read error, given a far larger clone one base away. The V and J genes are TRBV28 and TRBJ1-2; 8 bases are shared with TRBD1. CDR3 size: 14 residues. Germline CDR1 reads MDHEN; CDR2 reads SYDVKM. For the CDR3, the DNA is TGTGCCGGCAGTGAGACAGGGGCGAACTATGGCTACACCTTC. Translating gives CAGSETGANYGYTF.

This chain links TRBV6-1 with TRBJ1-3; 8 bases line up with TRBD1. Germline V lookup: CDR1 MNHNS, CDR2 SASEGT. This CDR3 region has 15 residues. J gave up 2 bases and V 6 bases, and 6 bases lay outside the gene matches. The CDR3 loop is CASRPDRATGNTIYF. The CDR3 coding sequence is TGTGCCAGCAGACCGGACAGGGCCACTGGAAACACCATATATTTT.

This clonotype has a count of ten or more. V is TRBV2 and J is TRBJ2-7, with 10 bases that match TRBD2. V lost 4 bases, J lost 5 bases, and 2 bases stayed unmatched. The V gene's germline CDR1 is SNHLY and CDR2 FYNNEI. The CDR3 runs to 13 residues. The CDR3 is CASSGTSGNEQYF. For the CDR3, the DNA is TGTGCCAGCAGTGGGACTAGCGGAAACGAGCAGTACTTC. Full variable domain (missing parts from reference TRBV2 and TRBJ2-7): EPEVTQTPSHQVTQMGQEVILRCVPISNHLYFYWYRQILGQKVEFLVSFYNNEISEKSEIFDDQFSVERPDGSNFTLKIRSTKLEDSAMYFCASSGTSGNEQYFGPGTRLTVT.

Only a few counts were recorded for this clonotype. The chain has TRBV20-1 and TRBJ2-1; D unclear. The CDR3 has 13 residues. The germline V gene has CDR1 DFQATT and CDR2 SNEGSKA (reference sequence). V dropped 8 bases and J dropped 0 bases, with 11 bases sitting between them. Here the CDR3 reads CSFPTYSYNEQFF. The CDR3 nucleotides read TGCAGTTTCCCGACTTACTCCTACAATGAGCAGTTCTTC.